This passage covers 20 T cell receptor beta chains from one sample sequenced in a study of T-cell memory formation after mild COVID-19. Each CDR3 protein gets one entry after TCRdb re-called the 5' RACE reads with MiXCR. The sample has just under 550,000 distinct CDR3 sequences; over 20% are singletons. Sequenced: PBMCs or a T cell subset sorted from them (not recorded which). The receptors were sampled from an adult woman who had mild COVID-19 (a few samples of this study predate the infection). Cell type and time point are not known.

The V gene is TRBV7-9, the J gene TRBJ1-4, with 8 nucleotides matching TRBD1. V lost 6 bases and J lost 0; bases outside the gene matches: 12. Germline V gene lookup returns CDR1 SEHNR and CDR2 FQNEAQ (reference sequence). The CDR3 sequence is 18 residues long. The CDR3 sequence: CASSRIVRGRATNEKLFF. DNA of the CDR3: TGTGCCAGCAGTCGTATCGTCAGGGGGCGCGCAACTAATGAAAAACTGTTTTTT.

This chain uses TRBV6-2 or TRBV6-3 with TRBJ1-5, with 7 nucleotides matching TRBD1. Germline CDR1 and CDR2: MNHEY and SVGEGT. V dropped 6 bases and J dropped 5; count of bases not matched to a gene: 13. The CDR3 runs to 16 residues. The DNA of the CDR3 is TGTGCCAGCAGCAAACCCCTTCAGACAGGGTATCAGCCCCAGCATTTT. Protein product: CASSKPLQTGYQPQHF.

This clonotype has just one count. The chain employs TRBV3-1 and TRBJ1-1, with 8 bases matching TRBD1. Germline lookup yields CDR1 LGHDT and CDR2 YNNKEL (reference sequence). This CDR3 region has 15 residues. Trimming cost V 1 base and J 5 bases; bases outside gene matches: 6. The CDR3 DNA follows: TGTGCCAGCAGCCAAGCGACAGGGGTGGGTACTGAAGCTTTCTTT. It specifies CASSQATGVGTEAFF.

The genes are TRBV7-9 and TRBJ2-3; D not resolved. The V gene's germline CDR1 is SEHNR and CDR2 FQNEAQ (reference sequence). The CDR3 is 16 residues long. Trimming left V 4 bases short and J 2 bases short, with 16 bases between. The CDR3 sequence: CASSWSPGRITDTQYF. In nucleotides, the CDR3 is TGTGCCAGCAGCTGGAGTCCAGGACGGATCACAGATACGCAGTATTTT.

This chain uses TRBV2 with TRBJ1-1; tentative D call: TRBD1 (5 bases). This CDR3 region has 16 residues. Trimming removed 4 bases from V and 0 bases from J, with 15 bases in between. CDR1 is SNHLY, CDR2 FYNNEI, per germline. This chain's CDR3 is CASSVKGAGMNTEAFF. The CDR3 region has the DNA TGTGCCAGCAGTGTTAAAGGGGCAGGTATGAACACTGAAGCTTTCTTT.

The gene calls are TRBV7-2 and TRBJ2-7; a weak D match, TRBD2 (5 bases). V was cut by 1 base and J by 5 bases, with 21 bases left in between. Germline V lookup: CDR1 SGHTA, CDR2 FQGNSA. This CDR3 has 17 amino acids. CDR3 coding DNA: TGTGCCAGCAGCTTAGAGGCGCGAGGGTTAAACGGAAACGAGCAGTACTTC. This codes for CASSLEARGLNGNEQYF.

The chain combines TRBV10-3 with TRBJ2-1; 10 nucleotides align to TRBD1. CDR1 is ENHRY, CDR2 SYGVKD, per germline. Trimming removed 4 bases from V and 7 bases from J; junction bases left unmatched: 1. The CDR3 sequence is 13 residues long. This CDR3 is CAISGTGGNEQFF. In DNA form, the CDR3 reads TGTGCCATCAGTGGGACAGGGGGGAATGAGCAGTTCTTC.

The V gene is TRBV5-1, the J gene TRBJ2-1, with D possibly matching TRBD2 (7 bases). The CDR3 runs to 14 residues. Looked up from germline, CDR1 is SGHRS and CDR2 is YFSETQ. Trimming shortened V by 1 base and J by 8 bases, and 13 bases separated the two germline ends. CDR3 DNA sequence: TGCGCCAGCAGCTTGACGGGGGGCCAGGATGAGCAGTTCTTC. Translated: CASSLTGGQDEQFF.

This clonotype appeared a few times. This chain connects TRBV7-6 to TRBJ2-7; 7 bases agree with TRBD1. Germline CDR1 reads SGHVS; CDR2 reads FNYEAQ. The CDR3 covers 12 residues. The trim removed 5 bases at V and 5 bases at J, leaving 3 bases unmatched. DNA of the CDR3: TGTGCCAGCAGCCAACAGGGGAACGAGCAGTACTTC. Amino acids: CASSQQGNEQYF.

Only a few counts were recorded for this clonotype. This chain joins TRBV7-9 and TRBJ2-7, with 9 bases that match TRBD2. Germline V CDR1 and CDR2: SEHNR, FQNEAQ (reference sequence). CDR3 length: 16 residues. V lost 5 bases to trimming and J lost 4 bases; unmatched junction nucleotides: 12. CDR3 DNA: TGTGCCAGCAGCCTTTTAGCGGGGGACCTTCCGTACGAGCAGTACTTC. It translates to CASSLLAGDLPYEQYF.

This sequence joins TRBV4-1 and TRBJ2-1, with 10 bases identical to TRBD2. The CDR3 runs 14 residues. Germline loops: CDR1 MGHRA, CDR2 YSYEKL. The junction had 8 bases not matched to a gene; V was cut back by 0 bases and J by 15 bases. Written as DNA, the CDR3 is TGCGCCAGCAGCCAAGATGTAAGCGGGAGGGCCCCGTTCTTC. It yields the protein CASSQDVSGRAPFF.

CDR3 loop: CATSDPPRTENDQPQHF. The CDR3 nucleotides are TGTGCCACCAGTGACCCGCCTCGGACAGAGAACGATCAGCCCCAGCATTTT. The chain joins TRBV24-1 to TRBJ1-5; possible D gene TRBD1, 6 bases. The V gene's germline CDR1 is KGHDR and CDR2 SFDVKD. Trimming took 4 bases from V and 5 from J, leaving 20 bases between them. This CDR3 comprises 17 residues.

A note on this clonotype: One base away lies a much larger clone, so this may be a sequencing read error. This chain connects TRBV6-2 or TRBV6-3 to TRBJ2-7; no firm D call. Between the trimmed V and J ends, which lost 7 bases and 2 bases, there was a span of 6 bases. The CDR3 loop spans 11 amino acids. CDR1 and CDR2 from the germline V gene are MNHEY and SVGEGT. Here the CDR3 reads CASTSAYEQYF. The DNA for the CDR3 is TGTGCCAGCACCTCAGCCTACGAGCAGTACTTC.

With regard to this clonotype: The conserved phenylalanine or tryptophan normally closing the CDR3 is absent here, so this likely arose from a read error. No DNA is shown, since the ends of the CDR3 on it are uncertain; the CDR3 is the one TCRdb lists. The chain carries TRBV12-3 or TRBV12-4 and TRBJ1-2; the D call TRBD1 from the table was never checked on the DNA. Including both end residues, the CDR3 is 11 amino acids long. The CDR3 reads CASSFSPATGI.

This clonotype occurred a few times. The V call is TRBV29-1, the J call TRBJ1-3; D gene uncertain. There are 11 residues in the CDR3. The V and J ends lost 4 bases and 4 bases respectively, with 5 bases between them. Per germline, CDR1 SQVTM and CDR2 ANQGSEA. Written as DNA, the CDR3 is TGCAGCGTTGGAGTAGGAAACACCATATATTTT. Protein product: CSVGVGNTIYF.

This clonotype occurred a few times. The V gene is TRBV11-2, the J gene TRBJ2-5; 9 positions match TRBD1. There are 16 residues in the CDR3. V lost 7 bases, J lost 5 bases, and 14 bases stayed unmatched. Germline V gene sequence: CDR1 SGHAT, CDR2 FQNNGV. The CDR3 sequence is CASITDDRDREETQYF. The CDR3, as DNA: TGTGCCAGCATCACTGACGACCGGGACAGGGAGGAGACCCAGTACTTC.

The genes are TRBV10-3 and TRBJ2-1; unclear D gene. The CDR3 is made up of 13 amino acids. Germline lookup yields CDR1 ENHRY and CDR2 SYGVKD. V lost 3 bases and J 5 bases, leaving 8 bases between the germline ends. This chain's CDR3 is CAISDVSNNEQFF. For the CDR3, the DNA is TGTGCCATCAGTGACGTATCTAACAATGAGCAGTTCTTC.

This clonotype has a handful of counts. In DNA form, the CDR3 reads TGTGCCAGTAGTTCCGGGACCCAGGTCCAAGAGACCCAGTACTTC. Protein: CASSSGTQVQETQYF. The chain is built from TRBV19 and TRBJ2-5; D may correspond to TRBD1 or TRBD2 (5 bases each). CDR3 length: 15 residues. Trimming cost V 5 bases and J 1 base, with 14 bases left between them. The V gene's germline CDR1 is LNHDA and CDR2 SQIVND (reference sequence).

The V gene is TRBV5-5, the J gene TRBJ2-7, with TRBD1 matching over 11 bases. The CDR3 contains 17 residues. Germline V lookup: CDR1 SGHKS, CDR2 YYEKEE (reference sequence). With V trimmed by 4 bases and J by 1 base, 10 bases remained unmatched. The CDR3 is CASSEGQGEPISYEQYF. In DNA form, the CDR3 reads TGTGCCAGCAGCGAGGGACAGGGGGAACCTATTTCCTACGAGCAGTACTTC.

The rearrangement links TRBV12-3 or TRBV12-4 to TRBJ2-7; D not certain. The CDR3 has 13 residues. Trimming took 8 bases from V and 3 from J, leaving 14 bases between them. The CDR3 nucleotides are TGTGCCAGCGCCCTAGATTCTGTCTACGAGCAGTACTTC. It codes for CASALDSVYEQYF.